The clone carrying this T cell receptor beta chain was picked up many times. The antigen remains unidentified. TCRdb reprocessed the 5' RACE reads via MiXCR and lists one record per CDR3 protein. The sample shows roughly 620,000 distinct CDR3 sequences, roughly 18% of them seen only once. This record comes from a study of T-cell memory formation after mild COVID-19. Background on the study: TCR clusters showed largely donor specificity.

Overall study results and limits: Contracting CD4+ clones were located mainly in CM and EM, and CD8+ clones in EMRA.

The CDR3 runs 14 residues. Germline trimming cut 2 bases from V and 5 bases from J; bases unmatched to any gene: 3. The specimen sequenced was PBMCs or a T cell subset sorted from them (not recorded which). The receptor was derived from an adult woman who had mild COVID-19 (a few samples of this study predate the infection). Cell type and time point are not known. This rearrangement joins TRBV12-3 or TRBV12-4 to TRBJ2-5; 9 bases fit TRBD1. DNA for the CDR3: TGTGCCAGCAGTTTAAGACAGGGGGACGAGACCCAGTACTTC. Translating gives CASSLRQGDETQYF.